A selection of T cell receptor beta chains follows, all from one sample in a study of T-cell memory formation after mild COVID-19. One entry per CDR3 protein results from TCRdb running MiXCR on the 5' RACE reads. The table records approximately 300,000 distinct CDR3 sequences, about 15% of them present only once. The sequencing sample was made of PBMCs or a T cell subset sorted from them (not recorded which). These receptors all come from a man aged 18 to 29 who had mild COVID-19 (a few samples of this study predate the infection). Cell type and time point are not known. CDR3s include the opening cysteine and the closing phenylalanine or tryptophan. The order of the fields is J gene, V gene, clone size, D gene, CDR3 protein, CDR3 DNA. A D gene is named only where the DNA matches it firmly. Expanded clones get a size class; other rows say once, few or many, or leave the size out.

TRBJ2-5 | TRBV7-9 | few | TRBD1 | CASSFGKQGFRWETQYF | TGTGCCAGCAGCTTTGGTAAACAGGGGTTTCGCTGGGAGACCCAGTACTTC
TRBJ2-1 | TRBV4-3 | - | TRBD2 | CASSQAGGSLYNEQFF | TGCGCCAGCAGCCAAGCGGGGGGGTCCCTATACAATGAGCAGTTCTTC
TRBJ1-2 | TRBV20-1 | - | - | CSARDGQALGGYTF | TGCAGTGCTAGAGATGGCCAGGCCCTCGGGGGCTACACCTTC
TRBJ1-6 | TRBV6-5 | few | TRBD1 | CASRPGTGDSPLHF | TGTGCCAGCAGACCCGGGACAGGAGACTCACCCCTCCACTTT
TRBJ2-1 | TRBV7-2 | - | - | CASSFSAIEQFF | TGTGCCAGCAGCTTCTCGGCAATCGAGCAGTTCTTC
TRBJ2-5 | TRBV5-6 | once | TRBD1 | CASSSRDRAQETQYF | TGTGCCAGCAGTTCCAGGGACAGGGCGCAAGAGACCCAGTACTTC
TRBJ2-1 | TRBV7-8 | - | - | CASSLVEGTEQFF | TGTGCCAGCAGCTTAGTGGAGGGTACTGAGCAGTTCTTC
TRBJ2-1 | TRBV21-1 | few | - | CASSKVERGTFDTYNEQFF | TGTGCCAGCAGCAAGGTCGAGCGGGGGACCTTCGACACCTACAATGAGCAGTTCTTC
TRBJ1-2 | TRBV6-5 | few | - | CASSYRQVHGYTF | TGTGCCAGCAGTTATCGACAGGTCCATGGCTACACCTTC
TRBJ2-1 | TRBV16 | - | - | CASSQFRGDEQFF | TGTGCCAGCAGCCAATTTAGGGGCGATGAGCAGTTCTTC
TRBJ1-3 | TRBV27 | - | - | CASSLQGNTIYF | TGTGCCAGCAGTCTTCAGGGAAACACCATATATTTT
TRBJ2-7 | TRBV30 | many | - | CAWRARGIGPYEQYF | TGTGCCTGGAGGGCGAGGGGGATTGGCCCCTACGAGCAGTACTTC
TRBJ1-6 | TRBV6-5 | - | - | CASSYQGEGISPLHF | TGTGCCAGCAGTTACCAGGGAGAGGGGATCTCACCCCTCCACTTT
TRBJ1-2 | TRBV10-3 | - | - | CATSDYGYTF | TGTGCCACCTCAGACTATGGCTACACCTTC
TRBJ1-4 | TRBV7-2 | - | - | CASSLTFNEKLFF | TGTGCCAGCAGCTTAACCTTTAATGAAAAACTGTTTTTT
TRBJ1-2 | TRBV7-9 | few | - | CASSTSLNYGYTF | TGTGCCAGCAGCACCAGCCTCAACTATGGCTACACCTTC
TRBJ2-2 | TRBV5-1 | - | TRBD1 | CASSEGPRTGNTGELFF | TGCGCCAGCAGCGAGGGTCCGCGGACAGGGAACACCGGGGAGCTGTTTTTT
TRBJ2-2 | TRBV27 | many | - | CASGYSDRTGELFF | TGTGCCAGCGGCTACTCCGACAGAACCGGGGAGCTGTTTTTT
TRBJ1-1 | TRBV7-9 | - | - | CASSPLRGRAFF | TGTGCCAGCAGCCCTCTCAGGGGTCGGGCTTTCTTT
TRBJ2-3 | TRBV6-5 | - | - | CASTVGGDTQYF | TGTGCCAGCACCGTTGGTGGAGATACGCAGTATTTT
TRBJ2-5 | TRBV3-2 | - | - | CASSPTRGETQYF | TGTGCCAGCAGCCCCACACGAGGAGAGACCCAGTACTTC
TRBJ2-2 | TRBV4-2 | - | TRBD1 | CASSPLAVGWGQGVSGELFF | TGTGCCAGCAGCCCGTTGGCCGTTGGGTGGGGACAGGGGGTATCCGGGGAGCTGTTTTTT
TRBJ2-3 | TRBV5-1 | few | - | CASSSDSVTDTQYF | TGCGCCAGCAGCTCCGACAGTGTCACAGATACGCAGTATTTT
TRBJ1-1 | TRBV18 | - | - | CASSPPGGETEAFF | TGTGCCAGCTCACCACCTGGGGGGGAAACTGAAGCTTTCTTT
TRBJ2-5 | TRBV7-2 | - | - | CASSLRRQGTETQYF | TGTGCCAGCAGCTTAAGAAGGCAGGGGACGGAGACCCAGTACTTC
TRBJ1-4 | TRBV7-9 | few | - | CASSLVGTSRQPGKLFF | TGTGCCAGCAGCTTAGTCGGCACTTCTCGGCAACCAGGAAAACTGTTTTTT
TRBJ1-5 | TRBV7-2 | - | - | CASSLVAQGNQPQHF | TGTGCCAGCAGCTTAGTTGCACAGGGTAATCAGCCCCAGCATTTT
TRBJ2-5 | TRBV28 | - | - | CASSKRRLQETQYF | TGTGCCAGCAGCAAGAGACGGCTACAAGAGACCCAGTACTTC
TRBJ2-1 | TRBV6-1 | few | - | CASSDYRGGQFF | TGTGCCAGCAGTGACTACCGGGGCGGGCAGTTCTTC
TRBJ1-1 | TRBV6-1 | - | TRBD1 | CASSAHEGAGTEAFF | TGTGCCAGCAGTGCCCACGAGGGGGCTGGGACTGAAGCTTTCTTT
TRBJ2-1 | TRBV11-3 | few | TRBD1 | CASSPRGTGNRDEQFF | TGTGCCAGCAGCCCTCGCGGGACAGGAAACCGGGATGAGCAGTTCTTC
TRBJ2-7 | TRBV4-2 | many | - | CASSPGTESSYEQYF | TGTGCCAGCAGCCCGGGGACCGAGAGCTCCTACGAGCAGTACTTC
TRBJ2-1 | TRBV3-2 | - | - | CASSQDSQVVCGDEQFF | TGTGCCAGCAGCCAAGATTCCCAGGTCGTGTGTGGCGATGAGCAGTTCTTC
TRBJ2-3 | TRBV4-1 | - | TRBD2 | CASSQDRLRVEGGGTDTQYF | TGCGCCAGCAGCCAAGATCGTCTCAGGGTGGAAGGCGGGGGGACAGATACGCAGTATTTT
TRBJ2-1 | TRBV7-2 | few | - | CASSLALRAGEQFF | TGTGCCAGCAGCTTAGCGCTAAGGGCGGGTGAGCAGTTCTTC
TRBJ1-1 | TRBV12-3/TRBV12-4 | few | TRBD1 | CASSRTGAEAFF | TGTGCCAGCAGTCGTACAGGGGCTGAAGCTTTCTTT
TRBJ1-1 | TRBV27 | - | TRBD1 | CASRPLQGRNTEAFF | TGTGCCAGCAGACCATTACAGGGGCGTAACACTGAAGCTTTCTTT
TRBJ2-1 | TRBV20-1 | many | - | CSARTGTAVNEQFF | TGCAGTGCTAGAACTGGGACGGCGGTCAATGAGCAGTTCTTC
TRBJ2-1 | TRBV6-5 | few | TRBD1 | CASRRQGITYDEQFF | TGTGCCAGCAGACGACAGGGAATTACATACGATGAGCAGTTCTTC
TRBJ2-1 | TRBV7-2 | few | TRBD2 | CASSFPLPRRGAYNEQFF | TGTGCCAGCAGCTTCCCATTACCCAGGCGGGGGGCCTACAATGAGCAGTTCTTC
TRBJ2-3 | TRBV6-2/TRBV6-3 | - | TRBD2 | CASNSGGAQYF | TGTGCCAGCAATAGCGGGGGAGCGCAGTATTTT
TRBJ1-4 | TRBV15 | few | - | CATSSGGYGIEKLFF | TGTGCCACCAGCAGCGGGGGTTACGGGATTGAAAAACTGTTTTTT
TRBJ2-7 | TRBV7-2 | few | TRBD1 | CASSVPGQTYEQYF | TGTGCCAGCAGCGTTCCGGGACAGACCTACGAGCAGTACTTC
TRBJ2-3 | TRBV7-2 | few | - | CASSASVGGRGYTQYF | TGTGCCAGCAGCGCGTCCGTGGGGGGGCGGGGGTATACGCAGTATTTT
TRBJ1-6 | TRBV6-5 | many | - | CASSYQSGAESPLHF | TGTGCCAGCAGTTACCAGTCAGGGGCGGAATCACCCCTCCACTTT
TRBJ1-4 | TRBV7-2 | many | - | CASSLSGQVRNEKLFF | TGTGCCAGCAGCTTATCCGGGCAGGTTCGAAATGAAAAACTGTTTTTT
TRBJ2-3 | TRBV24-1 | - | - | CATSDPRTSTDTQYF | TGTGCCACCAGTGATCCCAGGACTAGCACAGATACGCAGTATTTT
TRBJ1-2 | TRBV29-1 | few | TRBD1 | CSVVGQGFGYGYTF | TGCAGCGTGGTGGGACAGGGGTTTGGATATGGCTACACCTTC
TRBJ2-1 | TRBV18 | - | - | CASSRDTSCYNEQFF | TGTGCCAGCTCACGGGACACCAGCTGCTACAATGAGCAGTTCTTC
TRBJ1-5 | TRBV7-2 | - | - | CASSFQGTSNQPQHF | TGTGCCAGCAGCTTTCAGGGGACTAGCAATCAGCCCCAGCATTTT
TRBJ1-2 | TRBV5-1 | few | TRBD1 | CASSFGTGDYGYTF | TGCGCCAGCAGCTTTGGGACAGGGGACTATGGCTACACCTTC